These T cell receptor beta chains were read from a single sample in a study of blood T cell repertoires in COVID-19. Some clones are missing from TCRdb's copy, which holds only in-frame ones; the method was immunoSEQ multiplex PCR. The data hold roughly 230,000 clones, with nearly 90% observed a single time. Material for sequencing was peripheral blood. These TCRs come from a woman aged 60-70 years with COVID-19, enrolled during active disease. Both conserved end residues are part of each CDR3. The order of the fields is J gene, D gene, V gene, clone size, CDR3 protein, CDR3 DNA. A D gene is named only where the DNA matches it firmly. The listing skips clone size in some rows; elsewhere it reads once, few, many or a size class.

TRBJ1-1 . TRBV25-1 . CASTNNLGLNTEAFF TGTGCCAGCACCAATAATTTGGGGCTGAACACTGAAGCTTTCTTT
TRBJ2-7 . TRBV6-5 . CASRRGGDYEQYF TGTGCCAGCAGAAGAGGAGGGGACTACGAGCAGTACTTC
TRBJ2-1 TRBD2 TRBV6-5 . CASRVGLAPYNEQFF TGTGCCAGCAGGGTGGGACTAGCACCCTACAATGAGCAGTTCTTC
TRBJ2-1 TRBD2 TRBV7-2 . CASSLVVGRGGVNEQFF TGTGCCAGCAGCTTAGTGGTTGGGCGGGGGGGCGTTAATGAGCAGTTCTTC
TRBJ2-3 TRBD1 TRBV5-4 . CASSLVGGEGDTQYF TGTGCCAGCAGCTTGGTAGGGGGCGAGGGAGATACGCAGTATTTT
TRBJ2-3 TRBD1 TRBV10-1 . CASSGGQGTDTQYF TGCGCCAGCAGCGGCGGACAGGGAACAGATACGCAGTATTTT
TRBJ1-1 . TRBV29-1 . CSVEATLDTEAFF TGCAGCGTTGAGGCGACACTCGACACTGAAGCTTTCTTT
TRBJ2-7 . TRBV3-1/TRBV3-2 . CASSQAVTGPEQYF TGTGCCAGCAGCCAAGCGGTAACAGGGCCCGAGCAGTACTTC
TRBJ2-3 . TRBV6-4 . CASSPTGTDTQYF TGTGCCAGCTCACCTACAGGCACAGATACGCAGTATTTT
TRBJ2-1 TRBD1 TRBV2 few CASSQTRQGGNNEQFF TGTGCCAGCAGTCAAACCCGACAGGGGGGTAACAATGAGCAGTTCTTC
TRBJ1-2 TRBD1 TRBV2 . CASSVPRTGRANYGYTF TGTGCCAGCAGTGTTCCGCGGACAGGGCGAGCTAACTATGGCTACACCTTC
TRBJ2-1 . TRBV24-1 once CATSDPDRHNEQFF TGTGCCACCAGTGACCCTGACAGACACAATGAGCAGTTCTTC
TRBJ1-2 TRBD1 TRBV18 once CASYAPSTGFGGYTF TGTGCCAGCTACGCCCCCTCGACAGGGTTCGGTGGCTACACCTTC
TRBJ1-4 TRBD1 TRBV3-1/TRBV3-2 . CASSQDSGGNEKLFF TGTGCCAGCAGCCAAGATTCAGGGGGTAATGAAAAACTGTTTTTT
TRBJ1-2 . TRBV19 . CASSTQAGYGYTF TGTGCCAGTAGTACTCAGGCGGGCTATGGCTACACCTTC
TRBJ1-1 TRBD1 TRBV19 . CASTDRGLTEAFF TGTGCCAGTACGGACAGGGGGCTAACTGAAGCTTTCTTT
TRBJ1-1 . TRBV5-5 once CASSPRGDTEAFF TGTGCCAGCAGCCCCAGGGGTGACACTGAAGCTTTCTTT
TRBJ1-4 . TRBV6-5 . CASRTGTSEKLFF TGTGCCAGCAGGACAGGAACTTCTGAAAAACTGTTTTTT
TRBJ1-3 TRBD1 TRBV18 . CASSERQGRAGNTIYF TGTGCCAGCTCAGAAAGACAGGGGCGCGCTGGAAACACCATATATTTT
TRBJ1-2 . TRBV7-2 . CASSFGSRGYGYTF TGTGCCAGCAGCTTCGGGAGCCGGGGTTATGGCTACACCTTC
TRBJ1-1 . TRBV5-1 . CASSWGGLTEAFF TGCGCCAGCAGCTGGGGTGGACTAACTGAAGCTTTCTTT
TRBJ2-7 TRBD1 TRBV18 . CASSPTKTGTEYEQYF TGTGCCAGCTCGCCAACCAAAACCGGGACAGAGTACGAGCAGTACTTC
TRBJ1-2 TRBD1 TRBV7-9 . CASSSDRRDVNYGYTF TGTGCCAGCAGCTCGGACAGGAGAGACGTTAACTATGGCTACACCTTC
TRBJ1-1 . TRBV21-1 . CASSPNPGGGPREAFF TGTGCCAGCAGCCCAAACCCGGGGGGGGGCCCTCGTGAAGCTTTCTTT
TRBJ2-4 . TRBV7-9 . CASSFPGEAKNIQYF TGTGCCAGCAGCTTTCCAGGGGAGGCCAAAAACATTCAGTACTTC
TRBJ2-3 . TRBV5-5 . CASSLDLWAITDTQYF TGTGCCAGCAGCTTGGATCTATGGGCTATCACAGATACGCAGTATTTT
TRBJ2-7 TRBD2 TRBV27 . CANRGGPYEQYF TGTGCCAACCGGGGGGGTCCCTACGAGCAGTACTTC
TRBJ2-3 TRBD2 TRBV9 . CASSVAPGGSTDTQYF TGTGCCAGCAGCGTAGCTCCGGGGGGAAGCACAGATACGCAGTATTTT
TRBJ1-1 TRBD1 TRBV7-2 . CASSLGQGNTEAFF TGTGCCAGCAGCTTAGGACAGGGGAACACTGAAGCTTTCTTT
TRBJ1-2 . TRBV5-1 . CASSLDRHNYGYTF TGCGCCAGCAGCTTGGACAGGCATAACTATGGCTACACCTTC
TRBJ2-7 TRBD1 TRBV12-3/TRBV12-4 . CASNLGQGNEQYF TGTGCCAGCAACCTGGGACAGGGGAACGAGCAGTACTTC
TRBJ2-7 . TRBV9 few CASSPGVSRQEQYF TGTGCCAGCAGCCCCGGGGTAAGTCGTCAGGAGCAGTACTTC